This T cell receptor (beta chain) derives from a study of cytomegalovirus exposure and HLA in healthy donors (dated by TCRdb to the late 2010s). In terms of the full investigation: An earlier analysis of 550 to 700 of the donors reported approximately 270 Gb of sequence data and 117 million unique TCR beta sequences from 150 million to 200 million T cells. An early release that covered about 640 HLA-typed donors contained approximately 300 gigabases of sequencing data and 80 million or so unique TCR sequences. Of the roughly 430 genotyped donors, around 81% fell in the genetic ancestry cluster associated with self-reported Caucasian donors. The study was designed to test whether signatures of past pathogen exposure could be identified by cataloging public T cell receptors. Using immunosequencing, the study profiled T cell repertoires from fewer than 850 subjects and related those repertoires to cytomegalovirus serostatus. In addition to the first cohort of 666 subjects, a separate validation cohort of 130 or so different subjects was used. To predict cytomegalovirus infection status, the study combined high-throughput TCR immunosequencing, statistical association of individual TCRs with disease status, and machine learning. A later analysis re-examined previously published TCR beta repertoires from about 670 donors and added high-resolution HLA genotyping to investigate patterns of TCR occurrence. In the later analysis, no new phenotypic data were used to find candidate immune exposures; instead, reliance was placed on TCR beta sequences and their occurrence across donors. An earlier analysis of around 580 of the donors used high-throughput TCR beta sequencing to judge whether each TCR beta V gene segment behaved as functional or pseudogenic. Donor age, sex, ethnicity and CMV serostatus were compiled alongside the repertoire data. In a later genetic analysis, genome-wide SNP genotypes for about three fifths of the 666 donors were used, and that subset was treated as a discovery cohort. Every discovery cohort repertoire had been produced on one sequencing platform. HLA typing included class I and class II loci at four-digit resolution. The number of typed donors differed by locus: about 620-640 for A, B, C, DRB1 and DQB1; 522 for DQA1; approximately 610 for DPA1; and around 450 for DPB1. Four to six DR-DQ haplotypes were handled as single units for association and clustering because linkage in the cohort was strong. Among over 350 genotyped donors of the cohort, an average of roughly 240,000 unique TCR beta nucleotide sequences were sequenced per donor, about a sixth of them non-productive. Results the study describes overall, beyond this receptor: The study listed approximately 150 TCR beta chains as associated with cytomegalovirus. It was suggested by the authors that the approach could potentially be generalized to other disease states and immunological phenotypes. A further reported finding was that TCR beta sequences accurately predicted the HLA-A and HLA-B alleles for most subjects in the first cohort. Linkage disequilibrium might explain the correlated functional status among segregating V segments, but an unknown experimental factor could not be ruled out. In vitro tests confirmed that a few of the cytomegalovirus-associated TCR beta chains recognize cytomegalovirus antigens. In a later genetic analysis, a missense DCLRE1C variant was associated with V-gene and J-gene trimming of TCR beta chains, and the association was replicated in an independent cohort. Broadly in line with IMGT annotations, most TCR beta V segments showed up in productive rearrangements about 87% or about 30% of the time in an earlier analysis of around 600 of the donors. While some public TCRs were present in many individuals, most TCR sequences turned up only very rarely across donors. In a later analysis, most CMV-associated TCR beta chains were found to appear HLA-restricted, with HLA associations seemingly driven largely by CMV exposure. The classifier was reported to diagnose cytomegalovirus status with high specificity and sensitivity in both the original and validation cohorts. Because HLA typing was unavailable for some donors at each locus, only the typed subset was used in association tests. When HLA alleles, especially DR and DQ, strongly co-occurred, attributing TCR associations to individual alleles was difficult. Several of the top co-occurrence clusters appeared to be linked to parvovirus B19, influenza, CMV and Epstein-Barr virus, according to a later analysis. A cluster of highly shared sequence variants was judged likely to represent a technical artifact of the sequencing pipeline. Immune exposure information for the cohort was limited to CMV serostatus. According to a later analysis, TCR association rates differed among HLA loci, with DRB1 alleles showing the most associated TCRs and HLA-C alleles showing the fewest. At a false discovery rate of 0.05, a later analysis linked 16,951 TCR beta sequences to specific HLA alleles. Because counts were too low, some 17 rarely observed V segments, including chromosome 9 orphons, were left out of the earlier analysis of over 550 of the donors. In a later analysis, HLA-associated TCR beta chains showed more clonal expansion and lower generation probabilities than non-associated chains that were equally common. The cohort was sequenced for TCR beta chains only, and without alpha or paired-chain data the features that could be detected were limited. Presence/absence analyses assumed roughly uniform sequencing depth across donors, an assumption that may not hold. According to a later genetic analysis, donors in an Asian-associated ancestry cluster had fewer N-insertions in productive TCRs than the approximately 690-donor mean.

A note on this clone: Its antigen is unknown. Nothing much larger sits one base from this clone, and base qualities are not available. This sample includes further DNA sequences coding for the same CDR3.

Libraries came from the immunoSEQ multiplex PCR assay. For the multiplex PCR, a mixture combining 60 forward primers for TCR Vbeta segments and 13 reverse primers for TCR Jbeta segments was used. A multiplex PCR assay on genomic DNA amplified the CDR3 region of rearranged TCR beta genes. On the Illumina HiSeq System, the amplified TCR beta libraries were sequenced as 87-base-pair reads. Per the authors' processing: In a later analysis, 77 million or so unique TCR beta chains were counted across the approximately 640 repertoires, and roughly 11 million of these chains were shared by at least two donors. A nearest-neighbor algorithm error-corrected the raw reads and collapsed the reads into unique sequences, merging closely related sequences to remove PCR and sequencing errors. To assign V, D and J gene segments, CDR3 sequences were aligned to IMGT reference sequences. Each retained sequence needed at least a six-nucleotide match to both a V gene segment and a J gene segment. A rearrangement counted as productive if the CDR3 had no stop codons and remained in frame with V and J, and every other rearrangement counted as non-productive. CDR3 was defined by IMGT convention, running from the second conserved V-encoded cysteine to the conserved J-encoded phenylalanine. The earlier analysis of some 580 of the donors excluded any sequence lacking an unambiguous match to a single V gene segment. An earlier analysis of fewer than 750 of the donors classified V segments as functional when productive rearrangements were above 56.7% and as segregating when the standard deviation between donors was above 5%. A statistical classification framework was built for diagnosing cytomegalovirus status from the catalog of TCR beta chain sequences. A later analysis assigned V and J genes by comparing TCR nucleotide sequences with IMGT/GENE-DB human TR gene sequences. Using the TCRdist pipeline, a later analysis assigned CDR3 sequences along with most-parsimonious VDJ recombination scenarios. In a later analysis, each TCR beta chain was defined by its CDR3 amino acid sequence together with its V-gene family, and reads without a unique V-gene family were excluded. To address suspected cross-contamination and a sequencing artifact, a later analysis removed around 590 highly shared, low-generation-probability nucleotide sequences. A later analysis calculated a clonal expansion index for each public chain from normalized within-repertoire ranks of inferred template counts. In a later analysis, generation probabilities were computed using a VDJ recombination model fitted to out-of-frame rearrangements, and the results were checked against IGoR. Hypergeometric tests were used in a later analysis to score TCR-TCR, TCR-HLA and TCR-CMV co-occurrence, with a repertoire-size bias correction applied to the TCR pairs. False discovery rates were estimated in a later analysis by permuting HLA or CMV assignments 20 times. In a later analysis, co-occurring TCRs were grouped using DBSCAN, with TCRdist sequence similarity added in when clustering inside HLA-allele-positive subsets. Co-occurrence clustering excluded repertoires with fewer than 30,000 or more than 120,000 public chains, plus five with anomalous nucleotide sharing. Here the immuneACCESS table is served through TCRdb, limited to in-frame sequences with V and J called. Missing clones are a known gap in these copies; in checked studies unresolved V genes cover under half, and the rest lacks a known reason. The V and J calls and clone size were taken over from that table, and D and trimming were inferred from the DNA. This sample comprises approximately 93,000 clones, 78% of them detected only once. Approximately 3% of the sample rests with the top ten.

The cohort was made up of approximately 700 healthy bone marrow donors. At the time of sampling, every cohort member was nominally healthy, though immune exposures that went unrecorded were likely present. The donor was CMV seronegative and belonged to the group of 350 to 400 seronegative cohort members. Each donor provided a peripheral blood sample, and peripheral blood mononuclear cells were used for TCR beta sequencing. Genomic DNA extraction from the blood cell samples was performed with the Qiagen DNeasy Blood Extraction Kit. Sequencing was done on a sample of PBMCs. This receptor was taken from a woman aged 40-49 years in good health and CMV-seronegative.

The DNA sequence follows: TGTGCCAGCTCACCCGAAGCAGGGTCCGAAAAACTGTTTTTT. Its translation reads: CASSPEAGSEKLFF. In this chain, TRBV18 is recombined with TRBJ1-4; matching of 5 bases hints at TRBD1 as the D gene. The V and J ends are trimmed by 3 bases and 8 bases, leaving 13 bases between them. Spanning cysteine to phenylalanine, the CDR3 consists of 14 amino acids. Only CDR3 DNA is held: 42 bases, read in frame from base 1. As encoded in the germline V gene, CDR1 is KGHSH while CDR2 is LQKENI.